A selection of T cell receptor beta chains follows, all from one sample in a study of CD8 T cells in Susac syndrome. MiXCR, run by TCRdb on the immunoSEQ multiplex PCR reads, gives a single entry per CDR3 protein. The top ten clones hold 0.1% of a sample with about 190,000 distinct CDR3 sequences, approximately 93% of them seen once. Input material: CD4+ T cells from PBMCs. The origin of the receptors is a human donor in good health. Each CDR3 is given with its conserved first and last residue. D genes are given only for firm matches. Clone sizes are given selectively: once, few, many, or a class where the clone is expanded.

-,TRBV7-9,-,TRBJ1-6,TGTGCCAGCAGCTTCCGAGTAGATAATTCACCCCTCCACTTT,CASSFRVDNSPLHF
-,TRBV3-1,-,TRBJ2-3,TGTGCCAGCAGCCGACTCGGGGGCAATACAGGGTACACAGATACGCAGTATTTT,CASSRLGGNTGYTDTQYF
TRBD2,TRBV25-1,-,TRBJ2-3,TGTGCCAGCAGTTCCCTCGGACTAGCGGGGGTCGCAGATACGCAGTATTTT,CASSSLGLAGVADTQYF
TRBD1,TRBV5-1,-,TRBJ1-1,TGCGCCAGCAGCGTGTCGACAGGGGGGGCGAACACTGAAGCTTTCTTT,CASSVSTGGANTEAFF
TRBD2,TRBV12-3/TRBV12-4,-,TRBJ2-1,TGTGCCAGCAGACCTACTAGCGGCCTCTACAATGAGCAGTTCTTC,CASRPTSGLYNEQFF
TRBD1,TRBV20-1,-,TRBJ1-5,TGCAGTGCTAGTAAGGGACAGGGGGCCAATCAGCCCCAGCATTTT,CSASKGQGANQPQHF
-,TRBV5-1,-,TRBJ2-1,TGCGCCAGCAGCTTGGGTCCCGGGAACAATGAGCAGTTCTTC,CASSLGPGNNEQFF
-,TRBV6-2/TRBV6-3,-,TRBJ1-5,TGTGCCAGCAGTTACCCCCCACAGCTCTGGAATCAGCCCCAGCATTTT,CASSYPPQLWNQPQHF
-,TRBV20-1,-,TRBJ2-5,TGCAGTGTCACCGGGACGCAAGAGACCCAGTACTTC,CSVTGTQETQYF
-,TRBV7-2,-,TRBJ2-6,TGTGCCAGCAGCTTAGGCCGGGCCAGACTATCCGGGGCCAACGTCCTGACTTTC,CASSLGRARLSGANVLTF
-,TRBV6-2/TRBV6-3,-,TRBJ2-2,TGTGCCAGCAGCTACAGAGGACAAACGACAACCGGGGAGCTTTTTTTT,CASSYRGQTTTGELFF
TRBD1,TRBV29-1,-,TRBJ2-1,TGCAGCGTTGGCGAGGGGGCAGACAATGAGCAGTTCTTC,CSVGEGADNEQFF
-,TRBV5-1,-,TRBJ2-3,TGCGCCAGCAGCACTCTCACGGAGCGGCAGTATTTT,CASSTLTERQYF
TRBD1,TRBV7-2,once,TRBJ1-1,TGTGCCAGCAGCTTATTAGGACAGGGGTGGGACACTGAAGCTTTCTTT,CASSLLGQGWDTEAFF
TRBD1,TRBV7-8,once,TRBJ1-6,TGTGCCAGCAGCTTAGCCAGGGACAGTTGGTATTCACCCCTCCACTTT,CASSLARDSWYSPLHF
-,TRBV5-4,-,TRBJ2-1,TGTGCCAGCAGCCGACTAGCCAGGGGGTTGAATGAGCAGTTCTTC,CASSRLARGLNEQFF